This is a list of T cell receptor beta chains from one sample in a study of T cell responses to AZD1222 COVID-19 vaccine. Some clones are missing from TCRdb's copy, which holds only in-frame ones; the method was immunoSEQ multiplex PCR. Among 140,000 to 150,000 clones listed, just over 90% were seen once. This material consisted of peripheral blood, taken on day 0 of AZD1222 vaccination. The receptors were sampled from an adult in good health. The CDR3 runs from the conserved cysteine through the conserved F or W. A D gene is named only where the DNA matches it firmly. The size of a clone is reported for some rows only, either as once, few or many, or as a class for expanded clones.

TRBV28,-,-,TRBJ1-2,TGTGCCAGCATTGCGGTATTTGAGCGTGCTAACTATGGCTACACCTTC,CASIAVFERANYGYTF
TRBV5-1,-,TRBD2,TRBJ2-7,TGCGCCAGCAGCTTTAGTCCCAGGACTAGCGGGAGTAAGACGTACGAGCAGTACTTC,CASSFSPRTSGSKTYEQYF
TRBV5-1,-,TRBD1,TRBJ1-1,TGCGCCAGCAGCCCACGAGAATTGGACAGGGAGCCTACCCTGGGAGCTTTCTTT,CASSPRELDREPTLGAFF
TRBV2,once,-,TRBJ1-2,TGTGCCAGGCAGACAGACAGTTCCTATGGCTACACCTTC,CARQTDSSYGYTF
TRBV5-1,-,-,TRBJ2-7,TGCGCCAGCAGTTACACTAGCCAGGGTTATGACGAGCAGTACTTC,CASSYTSQGYDEQYF
TRBV5-1,-,-,TRBJ2-2,TGCGCCAGCAGAGGAGGGGGCGCGGCCGGGGAGCTGTTTTTT,CASRGGGAAGELFF
TRBV11-2,-,-,TRBJ2-7,TGTGCCAGCAGCTTGGACCTCGGGGTTTCCTACGAGCAGTACTTC,CASSLDLGVSYEQYF
TRBV20-1,-,-,TRBJ1-6,TGCAGTGCTAGTGACGGTTATAATTCACCCCTCCACTTT,CSASDGYNSPLHF
TRBV7-9,-,TRBD2,TRBJ2-5,TGTGCCAGCAGCTCCGGGACTAGCGGGGGCCAAAAGTGGGAGACCCAGTACTTC,CASSSGTSGGQKWETQYF
TRBV6-5,-,-,TRBJ1-4,TGTGCCAGCAAATATTCCCGGTATAATGAAAAACTGTTTTTT,CASKYSRYNEKLFF
TRBV18,-,-,TRBJ1-3,TGTGCCAGCTCACCGGTGAGCCTCTCTGGAAACACCATATATTTT,CASSPVSLSGNTIYF
TRBV9,-,-,TRBJ2-2,TGTGCCAGCAGCTCGCGGGACACCGGGGAGCTGTTTTTT,CASSSRDTGELFF
TRBV9,-,-,TRBJ1-1,TGTGCCAGCAGCGAGGGCAGGAACACTGAAGCTTTCTTT,CASSEGRNTEAFF
TRBV10-3,-,TRBD1,TRBJ1-2,TGTGCCCTCTCGTCCGGGACAGGGGATTACTATGGCTACACCTTC,CALSSGTGDYYGYTF
TRBV7-3,-,TRBD1,TRBJ1-2,TGTGCCAGCAGCTCCCAGGGACAGGGGTCCGGCTACACCTTC,CASSSQGQGSGYTF
TRBV11-2,-,TRBD2,TRBJ2-7,TGTGCCAGCAGCACCGCTAGCGGGAGGCCCGACTCCTACGAGCAGTACTTC,CASSTASGRPDSYEQYF
TRBV6-6,-,-,TRBJ2-3,TGTGCCAGCAGTGCTCTTGGAATAGGGAGCGGTACGCAGTATTTT,CASSALGIGSGTQYF
TRBV11-2,-,-,TRBJ1-5,TGTGCCAGCAGCTTAGGTGACCTTATCGGGCAGCCCCAGCATTTT,CASSLGDLIGQPQHF
TRBV3-1/TRBV3-2,-,-,TRBJ2-7,TGTGCCAGCAGCCACACCGTCGGGTACTCCTACGAGCAGTACTTC,CASSHTVGYSYEQYF
TRBV11-2,-,TRBD2,TRBJ2-1,TGTGCCAGCAGCTTAATTAGCGGGGGGCAGTTCTTC,CASSLISGGQFF
TRBV5-8,-,-,TRBJ2-5,TGTGCCAGCAGCTTGTTATCGGGCTCCCGGGGGACCCAGTACTTC,CASSLLSGSRGTQYF
TRBV5-1,-,-,TRBJ2-5,TGCGCCAGCAGCTTGGGCCAAATCCAAGAGACCCAGTACTTC,CASSLGQIQETQYF
TRBV5-1,-,TRBD2,TRBJ2-1,TGCGCCAGCAGCTTCGTAGCGGGAGAGACTAATGAGCAGTTCTTC,CASSFVAGETNEQFF
TRBV12-3/TRBV12-4,few,-,TRBJ1-2,TGTGCCAGCAGTTTTTCAGGGGTAGGCTACACCTTC,CASSFSGVGYTF
TRBV19,-,-,TRBJ1-1,TGTGCCAGTAGTATAAGGGGGGGCGTGAACACTGAAGCTTTCTTT,CASSIRGGVNTEAFF
TRBV28,-,TRBD2,TRBJ2-2,TGTGCCAGCAGTTTGGGCAGGGTCGGGACTAGCGGGCGTAAGAACACCGGGGAGCTGTTTTTT,CASSLGRVGTSGRKNTGELFF
TRBV11-2,-,-,TRBJ2-1,TGTGCCAGCAGCGCGCTGGGGACGTTAGAGTACAATGAGCAGTTCTTC,CASSALGTLEYNEQFF
TRBV7-2,-,TRBD2,TRBJ2-2,TGTGCCAGCGGAGCGGGGGTAGACACCGGGGAGCTGTTTTTT,CASGAGVDTGELFF
TRBV3-1/TRBV3-2,-,-,TRBJ1-6,TGTGCCAGCAGCCAAGCCAACAGGGCGCACTCACCCCTCCACTTT,CASSQANRAHSPLHF
TRBV3-1/TRBV3-2,-,-,TRBJ1-2,TGTGCCAGCAGCCAAGATAGGGGCGTAGCTAACTATGGCTACACCTTC,CASSQDRGVANYGYTF
TRBV7-2,-,-,TRBJ2-5,TGTGCCAGCAGCTTAGCGGGCCGGGGGGAGACCCAGTACTTC,CASSLAGRGETQYF
TRBV9,-,TRBD1,TRBJ1-1,TGTGCCAGCAGCGAAGGGGGCCGCACTGAAGCTTTCTTT,CASSEGGRTEAFF
TRBV19,-,-,TRBJ2-6,TGTGCCAGTACTCTAGGAGGCTCTGGGGCCAACGTCCTGACTTTC,CASTLGGSGANVLTF
TRBV19,-,TRBD2,TRBJ2-1,TGTGCCAGTAGAACTAATCCCCCAGCGGGGGACGGGGACAATGAGCAGTTCTTC,CASRTNPPAGDGDNEQFF
TRBV7-9,-,-,TRBJ1-1,TGTGCCAGCAGCCGAGGCGTTTCGACAGCTCCGTTCCTGAACACTGAAGCTTTCTTT,CASSRGVSTAPFLNTEAFF
TRBV10-3,-,TRBD2,TRBJ2-2,TGTGCCATCAGCGGGACTAGCGGGAGCCCCGGGGAGCTGTTTTTT,CAISGTSGSPGELFF
TRBV2,once,-,TRBJ1-1,TGTGCCAGCAGTGACCAGCGGCAGGGTCCAAGCTTCTTT,CASSDQRQGPSFF
TRBV27,once,-,TRBJ2-1,TGTGCCAGCAGTTTATCGGGTAGGACCCACAATGAGCAGTTCTTC,CASSLSGRTHNEQFF
TRBV27,-,-,TRBJ1-1,TGTGCCAGCAGTTTCGCAAGTTCCAAGGGGAACACTGAAGCTTTCTTT,CASSFASSKGNTEAFF
TRBV5-1,-,-,TRBJ2-7,TGCGCCAGCAGCCTAACAGGGACCCCCGGCGAGCAGTACTTC,CASSLTGTPGEQYF
TRBV6-5,-,-,TRBJ1-2,TGTGCCAGCAGTTACAACGGGGGAGAGGGGGTAGGCTACACCTTC,CASSYNGGEGVGYTF
TRBV21-1,-,-,TRBJ1-5,TGTGCCAGCAGCAAAGATCGGAGGGAACCGGGAAATCAGCCCCAGCATTTT,CASSKDRREPGNQPQHF
TRBV6-6,-,-,TRBJ1-2,TGTGCCAGCAGTGTATCCGGGGTCAACTATGGCTACACCTTC,CASSVSGVNYGYTF
TRBV27,-,-,TRBJ1-1,TGTGCCAGCAGACCTCTTGGGAACACTGAAGCTTTCTTT,CASRPLGNTEAFF
TRBV27,-,-,TRBJ2-1,TGTGCCAGCAGTCGGGCCTTGTCCTCCTACAATGAGCAGTTCTTC,CASSRALSSYNEQFF